This T cell receptor beta chain originates from a study of T-cell reconstitution after alpha-beta-depleted transplantation in children. The TCRbeta library incorporated unique molecular identifiers. TCRdb recomputed calls from the PCR reads with MiXCR, one row per CDR3 protein. The sample holds fewer than 550,000 distinct CDR3 sequences, 11% seen once. This CDR3 is built from 18 residues. Germline V lookup: CDR1 SGHKS, CDR2 YYEKEE (reference sequence). With 1 base clipped from V and 4 bases from J, the junction kept 14 bases outside the gene matches. This clonotype has more than one count but fewer than ten. Its specificity is not known. General observations from the study: Two months or so post-transplant, alpha-beta T cells reportedly derived from several hundred expanded graft clones.

Sample: PBMCs, mostly from graft donor cells, taken 180 days after TCRalphabeta/CD19-depleted stem cell transplant. The source is a female patient aged 2 to 10 who had a stem cell transplant for aplastic anemia, so the T cells may come from the graft donor. The rearrangement joins TRBV5-5 to TRBJ2-7, with 10 bases identical to TRBD2. In nucleotides, the CDR3 is TGTGCCAGCAGCTTGTTGATTAGGCTAGCGGGAGCAAAGTACGAGCAGTACGTC. As protein: CASSLLIRLAGAKYEQYV.